This TCR beta chain was captured in a study of radiation and T cells in renal cell carcinoma. Using immunoSEQ multiplex PCR, the repertoire was profiled, and TCRdb retains in-frame clones only, with some absent. Of 130,000 or so clones listed, roughly 85% are singletons. V dropped 2 bases and J dropped 4; count of bases not matched to a gene: 7. Germline V gene lookup returns CDR1 MDHEN and CDR2 SYDVKM. The CDR3 consists of 16 residues. Time point given: baseline pretreatment blood. As to treatment: 15 Gy SBRT to primary tumor, nephrectomy 4 weeks later. The patient's renal cell carcinoma had clear cell pathology.

V and J are TRBV28 and TRBJ2-3; the match to TRBD2 covers 9 bases. Specimen: blood, collected from a patient whose treatment included radiotherapy and nephrectomy. This sequence was found in a woman between 45 and 60 years old with renal cell carcinoma. CDR3 region: CASSLVAGDEADTQYF. The CDR3, as DNA: TGTGCCAGCAGTTTAGTAGCGGGAGATGAGGCAGATACGCAGTATTTT.